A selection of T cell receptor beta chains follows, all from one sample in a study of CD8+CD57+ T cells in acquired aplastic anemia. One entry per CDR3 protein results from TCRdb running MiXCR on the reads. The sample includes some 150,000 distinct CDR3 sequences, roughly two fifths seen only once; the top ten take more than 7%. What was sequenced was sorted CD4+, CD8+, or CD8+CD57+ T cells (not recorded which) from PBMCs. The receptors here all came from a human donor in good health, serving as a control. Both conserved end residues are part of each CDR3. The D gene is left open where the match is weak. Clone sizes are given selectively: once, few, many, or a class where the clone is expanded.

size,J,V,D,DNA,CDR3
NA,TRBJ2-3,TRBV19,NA,TGTGCCAGTAGTATTAGCGGTGCAGATACGCAGTATTTT,CASSISGADTQYF
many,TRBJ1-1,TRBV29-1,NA,TGCAGCGCGCGCCTAGAGGGCACTGAAGCTTTCTTT,CSARLEGTEAFF
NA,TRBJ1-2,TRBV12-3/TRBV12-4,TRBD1,TGTGCCAGCAGGGACAGGGTAAACTATGGCTACACCTTC,CASRDRVNYGYTF
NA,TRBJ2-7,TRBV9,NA,TGTGCCAGCTCCTCACTAGCTACATACGAGCAGTACTTC,CASSSLATYEQYF
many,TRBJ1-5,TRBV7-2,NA,TGTGCCAGCAGCTTATACCGGGATCAGCCCCAGCATTTT,CASSLYRDQPQHF
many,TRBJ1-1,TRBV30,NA,TGTGCCTGGAGTCCCGGACGGCTGAACACTGAAGCTTTCTTT,CAWSPGRLNTEAFF
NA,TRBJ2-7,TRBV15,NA,TGTGCCACCAGCAGACAAGGGACGAGCTACGAGCAGTACTTC,CATSRQGTSYEQYF
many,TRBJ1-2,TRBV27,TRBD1,TGTGCCAGCAGTCCAGGGGGAATCTATGGCTACACCTTC,CASSPGGIYGYTF
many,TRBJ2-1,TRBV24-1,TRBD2,TGTGCCACCAGTGATCCAACTCCCTCGAGCGGGGGTTACAATGAGCAGTTCTTC,CATSDPTPSSGGYNEQFF
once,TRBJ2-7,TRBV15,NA,TGTGCCACCAGCAGTGAACACTACGAGCAGTACTTC,CATSSEHYEQYF
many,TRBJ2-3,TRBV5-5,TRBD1,TGTGCCAGCAACTTGGGACAGATCCGCACAGATACGCAGTATTTT,CASNLGQIRTDTQYF
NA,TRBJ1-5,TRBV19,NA,TGTGCCAGTACCCCAACAGGGATTAGCAATCAGCCCCAGCATTTT,CASTPTGISNQPQHF
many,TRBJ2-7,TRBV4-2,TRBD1,TGTGCCAGCAGCCAACGAGGGGGCGCAACCTACGAGCAGTACTTC,CASSQRGGATYEQYF
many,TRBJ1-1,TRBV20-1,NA,TGCAGTGCCTACAGCTCACAGGGCGTAGGGACTGAAGCTTTCTTT,CSAYSSQGVGTEAFF
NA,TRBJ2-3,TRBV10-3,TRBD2,TGTGCCATCCGGGCTAGCGGGGGGCTGTTGGCAGATACGCAGTATTTT,CAIRASGGLLADTQYF
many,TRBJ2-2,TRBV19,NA,TGTGCCAGTAGTATATCGACCCAGAGTACCGGGGAGCTGTTTTTT,CASSISTQSTGELFF
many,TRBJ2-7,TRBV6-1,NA,TGTGCCAGCAGTGACCCGGCGGCAGAGGGCCACTACTTC,CASSDPAAEGHYF
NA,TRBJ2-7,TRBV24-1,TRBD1,TGTGCCACCAGTGATTCCGGGACAGGGGTGAGAGCCTACGAGCAGTACTTC,CATSDSGTGVRAYEQYF
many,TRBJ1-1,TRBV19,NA,TGTGCCAGTACCGTACCTGGAGGAGCTTTCTTT,CASTVPGGAFF
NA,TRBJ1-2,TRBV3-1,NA,TGTGCCAGCAGCCACGAGGGAGGGATATATGGCTACACCTTC,CASSHEGGIYGYTF
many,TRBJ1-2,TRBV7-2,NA,TGTGCCAGCAGCTTAGAGGGGTTTGGCTACACCTTC,CASSLEGFGYTF
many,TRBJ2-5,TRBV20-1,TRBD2,TGCAGTGCTAGTCTGCGGGGGGGACTAGATCAGTACTTC,CSASLRGGLDQYF
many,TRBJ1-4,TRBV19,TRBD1,TGTGCCAGTTGGGGACAGGGAAATGAAAAACTGTTTTTT,CASWGQGNEKLFF
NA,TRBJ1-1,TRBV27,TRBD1,TGTGCCAGCAGTCTCGTGGGACAGGGAAAAGCTTTCTTT,CASSLVGQGKAFF
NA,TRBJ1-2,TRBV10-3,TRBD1,TGTGCCATCAGTGGACAGGGAGGGCCTATTCTTGGCTACACCTTC,CAISGQGGPILGYTF